These 29 T cell receptor beta chains were sequenced from one sample in a study of T cell responses to AZD1222 COVID-19 vaccine. Using immunoSEQ multiplex PCR, the repertoire was profiled, and TCRdb retains in-frame clones only, with some absent. The table shows 150,000 to 200,000 clones, with roughly 90% occurring only once. The sample was peripheral blood, taken 28 days after the second AZD1222 dose. These TCRs come from an adult who received the AZD1222 COVID-19 vaccine.

A single count supports this clone. This chain uses TRBV6-2 or TRBV6-3 with TRBJ1-3; D is possibly TRBD1 (5 bases). V was pared by 0 bases and J by 2 bases, with 11 bases between. Germline V gives CDR1 MNHEY, CDR2 SVGEGT. The CDR3 loop spans 16 amino acids. Here the CDR3 reads CASSYSGGTAGNTIYF. The DNA for the CDR3 is TGTGCCAGCAGTTACTCGGGCGGGACGGCTGGAAACACCATATATTTT.

The V gene is TRBV7-3, the J gene TRBJ2-3; possibly TRBD2 for D (6 bases). The CDR3 is made up of 16 amino acids. Germline CDR1 SGHTA, CDR2 FQGTGA. The V gene lost 1 base and the J gene lost 4 bases, with 15 bases spanning the gap. This chain's CDR3 is CASSLRGGEGSDTQYF. The CDR3 DNA reads as TGTGCCAGCAGCTTAAGAGGCGGGGAAGGTTCAGATACGCAGTATTTT.

The rearrangement joins TRBV9 to TRBJ2-1; 9 bases line up with TRBD1. There are 14 residues in the CDR3. After removal of 0 bases from V and 8 bases from J, the junction contained 3 bases not matched to a gene. Germline V CDR1 and CDR2: SGDLS, YYNGEE. Written as DNA, the CDR3 is TGTGCCAGCAGCGTAGGGACAGGGGTCCATGAGCAGTTCTTC. Its translation: CASSVGTGVHEQFF.

The V and J genes are TRBV6-5 and TRBJ1-4; tentative D call: TRBD1 (6 bases). Trimming removed 7 bases from V and 7 bases from J, with 19 bases in between. Germline V gene sequence: CDR1 MNHEY, CDR2 SVGAGI. The CDR3 covers 15 residues. The CDR3 region has the DNA TGTGCCAGCACTCTCAGGGGTAACTTGTTTGAAAAACTGTTTTTT. This translates into CASTLRGNLFEKLFF.

The chain couples TRBV7-6 to TRBJ2-7; possible D gene TRBD2, 6 bases. Germline V gene sequence: CDR1 SGHVS, CDR2 FNYEAQ. CDR3 size: 15 residues. V was shortened by 1 base and J by 2 bases, with 12 bases between the two germline ends. CDR3 protein: CASSLGPGGPYEQYF. CDR3 DNA sequence: TGTGCCAGCAGCTTAGGACCCGGGGGACCCTACGAGCAGTACTTC. The whole variable domain, filled in from reference TRBV7-6 and TRBJ2-7, reads GAGVSQSPRYKVTKRGQDVALRCDPISGHVSLYWYRQALGQGPEFLTYFNYEAQQDKSGLPNDRFSAERPEGSISTLTIQRTEQRDSAMYRCASSLGPGGPYEQYFGPGTRLTVT.

CDR3 sequence reads: CATSVGTGYGYTF. The CDR3 DNA reads TGTGCCACCAGTGTTGGGACAGGGTATGGCTACACCTTC. This chain connects TRBV24-1 to TRBJ1-2; 9 bases map to TRBD1. Germline values: CDR1 KGHDR, CDR2 SFDVKD. Trimming took 5 bases from V and 5 from J; bases not matched to a gene: 2. This CDR3 is 13 amino acids long.

Points on this clone: The same CDR3 can be traced to other DNA sequences in this sample. The V gene is TRBV28, the J gene TRBJ2-3, with D unresolved. CDR3 length: 13 residues. CDR1 and CDR2 from the germline V gene are MDHEN and SYDVKM. V was cut by 2 bases and J by 0 bases, with 3 bases left in between. CDR3 sequence reads: CASSLPSTDTQYF. In nucleotides, the CDR3 is TGTGCCAGCAGTTTACCTAGCACAGATACGCAGTATTTT.

V is TRBV19 and J is TRBJ1-6; no clear D gene. The germline V gene has CDR1 LNHDA and CDR2 SQIVND (reference sequence). The CDR3 is 13 amino acids. Trimming took off 10 bases at V and 4 bases at J, with 11 bases between the two ends. This CDR3 is CAIGEQYNSPLHF. The CDR3 region has the DNA TGTGCCATTGGAGAACAGTATAATTCACCCCTCCACTTT.

The rearrangement uses TRBV13 and TRBJ1-4; D not resolved. Germline CDR1 and CDR2: PRHDT and FYEKMQ (reference sequence). The CDR3 spans 16 residues. Between the trimmed V and J ends, which lost 0 bases and 0 bases, there was a span of 8 bases. The DNA of the CDR3 is TGTGCCAGCAGCTTAGGCCGGGGAGCAACTAATGAAAAACTGTTTTTT. This translates into CASSLGRGATNEKLFF.

In its sample, this clone was seen a few times. This rearrangement joins TRBV7-8 to TRBJ2-2; 12 bases match TRBD1. V shed 3 bases, J shed 5 bases, and the junction held 10 bases outside the gene matches. This CDR3 comprises 18 residues. CDR1 is SGHVS, CDR2 FQNEAQ, per germline. The CDR3 coding sequence is TGTGCCAGCAGCTTGGGACAGGGGGCGAGGTGGACAACCGGGGAGCTGTTTTTT. The encoded protein is CASSLGQGARWTTGELFF.

This chain connects TRBV2 to TRBJ2-2, with D perhaps matching TRBD2 (5 bases). Germline CDR1 is SNHLY and CDR2 is FYNNEI. V was pared by 7 bases and J by 2 bases, with 8 bases between. The CDR3 sequence is 13 residues long. The CDR3 DNA is TGTGCCAGCACGGGGAAAAACACCGGGGAGCTGTTTTTT. It specifies CASTGKNTGELFF.

This clone has only one observation. The chain carries TRBV4-1 and TRBJ1-3; D perhaps matches TRBD1 (6 bases). CDR1 is MGHRA, CDR2 YSYEKL, per germline. CDR3 length equals 14 residues. The V gene lost 1 base and the J gene lost 4 bases, with 8 bases spanning the gap. The chain's CDR3 is CASSQVRGGNTIYF. The DNA of the CDR3 is TGCGCCAGCAGCCAAGTCAGGGGAGGAAACACCATATATTTT.

The chain uses TRBV11-2 and TRBJ2-1, with unresolved D. Germline V gives CDR1 SGHAT, CDR2 FQNNGV. This CDR3 is 13 amino acids long. Trimming cost V 3 bases and J 6 bases, with 9 bases left between them. The DNA for the CDR3 is TGTGCCAGCAGCTTGCAGATTGTCAATGAGCAGTTCTTC. Its protein product is CASSLQIVNEQFF.

V usage is TRBV6-2 or TRBV6-3 and J usage is TRBJ1-2, with a weak D call TRBD1 (6 bases). There are 16 residues in the CDR3. V was clipped by 2 bases and J by 6 bases, with 19 bases between them. Germline CDR1 MNHEY, CDR2 SVGEGT. The CDR3 sequence is CASSYLTLTGQNGYTF. The CDR3 nucleotides read TGTGCCAGCAGTTACCTCACCTTGACAGGTCAGAATGGCTACACCTTC.

This chain links TRBV15 with TRBJ2-7; TRBD2 matches at 9 bases. The ends lost 1 base at V and 4 bases at J; junction bases unmatched: 8. The CDR3 consists of 16 residues. Germline V gene sequence: CDR1 LNHNV, CDR2 YYDKDF (reference sequence). CDR3 coding DNA: TGTGCCACCAGCAGAGCTGGGACTAGCTTACGATACGAGCAGTACTTC. Residues: CATSRAGTSLRYEQYF. The full variable domain, in which reference TRBV15 and TRBJ2-7 provide the parts outside the CDR3, is DAMVIQNPRYQVTQFGKPVTLSCSQTLNHNVMYWYQQKSSQAPKLLFHYYDKDFNNEADTPDNFQSRRPNTSFCFLDIRSPGLGDTAMYLCATSRAGTSLRYEQYFGPGTRLTVT.

This rearrangement joins TRBV6-5 to TRBJ1-6; D is uncertain. The V gene's germline CDR1 is MNHEY and CDR2 SVGAGI. V was pared by 4 bases and J by 7 bases, with 17 bases between. The CDR3 has 16 amino acids. The CDR3, as DNA: TGTGCCAGCAGTTCTCAACTGGGGAGGGCAAATTCACCCCTCCACTTT. It codes for CASSSQLGRANSPLHF.

The rearrangement uses TRBV7-3 and TRBJ2-6; D ambiguous. The CDR3 is 14 residues long. Trimming took 5 bases from V and 2 from J, leaving 7 bases between them. CDR1 and CDR2 from the germline V gene are SGHTA and FQGTGA. CDR3 coding DNA: TGTGCCAGCAGCCGGTCTACTGGGGCCAACGTCCTGACTTTC. It codes for CASSRSTGANVLTF.

This clone was seen just once. This chain joins TRBV19 and TRBJ2-1; 7 positions agree with TRBD2. The CDR3 totals 17 residues. Trimming at V came to 5 bases and at J to 0 bases, leaving 10 bases not matched to a gene. Germline CDR1 reads LNHDA; CDR2 reads SQIVND (reference sequence). DNA of the CDR3: TGTGCCAGTAGTCCGGTATGGGAGCGGGACTCCTACAATGAGCAGTTCTTC. Amino acid sequence: CASSPVWERDSYNEQFF. The full variable domain, its missing parts supplied by reference TRBV19 and TRBJ2-1, is DGGITQSPKYLFRKEGQNVTLSCEQNLNHDAMYWYRQDPGQGLRLIYYSQIVNDFQKGDIAEGYSVSREKKESFPLTVTSAQKNPTAFYLCASSPVWERDSYNEQFFGPGTRLTVL.

The chain has TRBV6-5 and TRBJ1-1; unclear D gene. Germline lookup yields CDR1 MNHEY and CDR2 SVGAGI. There are 13 residues in the CDR3. The germline V and J ends were trimmed by 2 bases and 3 bases, with 7 bases remaining between them. The CDR3 bases are TGTGCCAGCAGTTACGAGTTGGACACTGAAGCTTTCTTT. Residues: CASSYELDTEAFF.

The count of this clone is one. V usage is TRBV5-6 and J usage is TRBJ1-1; no definite D call. CDR1 is SGHDT and CDR2 is YYEEEE in the germline V gene. The CDR3 is 16 residues long. V was pared by 3 bases and J by 1 base, with 16 bases between. CDR3 in DNA: TGTGCCAGCAGCTCTTTTCGGAAAGTAACGAACACTGAAGCTTTCTTT. Protein sequence: CASSSFRKVTNTEAFF. Variable domain in full (rest from reference TRBV5-6 and TRBJ1-1): DAGVTQSPTHLIKTRGQQVTLRCSPKSGHDTVSWYQQALGQGPQFIFQYYEEEERQRGNFPDRFSGHQFPNYSSELNVNALLLGDSALYLCASSSFRKVTNTEAFFGQGTRLTVV.

The chain is built from TRBV4-2 and TRBJ2-7; tentatively, D is TRBD2 (6 bases). The CDR3 is 16 residues long. Germline lookup yields CDR1 LGHNA and CDR2 YNFKEQ. Deletions cut 1 base from V and 3 bases from J, with 16 bases between. CDR3: CASSQGPSRELYEQYF. The CDR3 nucleotides are TGTGCCAGCAGCCAAGGTCCTAGCCGGGAGCTCTACGAGCAGTACTTC.

The V call is TRBV3-1 (or the pseudogene TRBV3-2), the J call TRBJ1-2; tentatively, D is TRBD1 (6 bases). The CDR3 loop spans 15 amino acids. Germline V gene lookup returns CDR1 LGHDT and CDR2 YNNKEL (reference sequence). V dropped 0 bases and J dropped 2 bases, with 10 bases sitting between them. CDR3 protein: CASSQDLGGNYGYTF. As DNA, the CDR3 is TGTGCCAGCAGCCAAGATTTGGGGGGCAACTATGGCTACACCTTC.

The chain joins TRBV5-1 to TRBJ2-3; the D gene is possibly TRBD2 (7 bases). The length of the CDR3 is 15 residues. V was cut by 0 bases and J by 3 bases, with 11 bases left in between. Germline-derived CDR1 and CDR2 are SGHRS and YFSETQ. The CDR3 is CASSLEGGGTDTQYF. The CDR3 nucleotides read TGCGCCAGCAGCTTGGAAGGGGGAGGGACAGATACGCAGTATTTT.

This clone appeared once. This chain uses TRBV5-5 with TRBJ1-5; 8 nucleotides align to TRBD1. Germline V CDR1 and CDR2: SGHKS, YYEKEE (reference sequence). There are 17 residues in the CDR3. V lost 2 bases and J lost 0; bases outside the gene matches: 7. The CDR3: CASSFPTGEDSNQPQHF. DNA of the CDR3: TGTGCCAGCAGCTTTCCGACAGGGGAGGATAGCAATCAGCCCCAGCATTTT.

J is TRBJ2-7 and V is TRBV19; 9 nucleotides match TRBD2. CDR1 LNHDA and CDR2 SQIVND come from the germline V gene (reference sequence). The junction had 7 bases not matched to a gene; V was cut back by 3 bases and J by 7 bases. The CDR3 extends over 14 amino acids. DNA for the CDR3: TGTGCCAGTAGTATGGGAGCGGGGGGATATGAGCAGTACTTC. Translating gives CASSMGAGGYEQYF.

This chain uses TRBV28 with TRBJ1-1; the D is unclear. V gave up 4 bases and J gave up 3 bases, with 15 bases separating them. Germline V CDR1 and CDR2: MDHEN, SYDVKM. The CDR3 runs to 15 residues. The CDR3 DNA reads as TGTGCCAGCAGTTCGGATCCTTATGGGGACACTGAAGCTTTCTTT. This gives the protein CASSSDPYGDTEAFF.

This clone has only one observation. This chain connects TRBV19 to TRBJ1-2; D is unresolved. The CDR3 spans 15 residues. V was pared by 3 bases and J by 0 bases, with 11 bases between. Germline CDR1 reads LNHDA; CDR2 reads SQIVND (reference sequence). This chain's CDR3 is CASSMTAGPNYGYTF. The CDR3 region has the DNA TGTGCCAGTAGTATGACGGCCGGACCTAACTATGGCTACACCTTC.

A single count supports this clone. The V gene is TRBV24-1, the J gene TRBJ1-5; weak D call: TRBD1 (6 bases). The germline V gene has CDR1 KGHDR and CDR2 SFDVKD. With 0 bases removed from V and 7 bases from J, the gap between germline ends came to 12 bases. This CDR3 spans 15 amino acids. CDR3 DNA sequence: TGTGCCACCAGTGATTTGTGGGGGCGGGAACAGCCCCAGCATTTT. This codes for CATSDLWGREQPQHF.

This clone showed up just once. V usage is TRBV13 and J usage is TRBJ2-5, with 9 bases aligning to TRBD2. CDR3 length equals 15 residues. Germline V gives CDR1 PRHDT, CDR2 FYEKMQ (reference sequence). V dropped 2 bases and J dropped 5; count of bases not matched to a gene: 6. Written as DNA, the CDR3 is TGTGCCAGCAGCTTATCCGGCGGGGGGGAGGAGACCCAGTACTTC. This codes for CASSLSGGGEETQYF.